The 24 T cell receptor beta chains below were found in one sample sequenced in a study of cytomegalovirus exposure and HLA in healthy donors. PCR amplification relied on 60 Vbeta primers (plus 13 Jbeta primers). Produced via immunoSEQ multiplex PCR; TCRdb's table is partial and in-frame only. The table has some 140,000 clones, around three quarters seen once. The specimen sequenced was PBMCs. These receptors were collected from a man in his thirties or forties in good health.

This clone has just a few counts. V and J are TRBV7-3 and TRBJ2-1; tentative D call: TRBD2 (6 bases). The CDR3 sequence is 15 residues long. V lost 3 bases to trimming and J lost 2 bases, with 11 bases between them. Germline lookup yields CDR1 SGHTA and CDR2 FQGTGA. This CDR3 reads CASSFGGQTYNEQFF. CDR3 coding DNA: TGTGCCAGCAGCTTTGGAGGGCAGACCTACAATGAGCAGTTCTTC. Combining the CDR3 with reference TRBV7-3 and TRBJ2-1 gives the whole variable domain GAGVSQTPSNKVTEKGKYVELRCDPISGHTALYWYRQSLGQGPEFLIYFQGTGAADDSGLPNDRFFAVRPEGSVSTLKIQRTERGDSAVYLCASSFGGQTYNEQFFGPGTRLTVL.

The V call is TRBV9, the J call TRBJ2-7, with D tentatively TRBD2 (5 bases). CDR3 size: 13 residues. The V end was cut by 2 bases, the J end by 7 bases, with 13 bases between. Per the germline V gene, CDR1 is SGDLS and CDR2 is YYNGEE. The CDR3 DNA is TGTGCCAGCAGCGTGCCCCCTAGCAATGAGCAGTACTTC. Protein: CASSVPPSNEQYF.

This rearrangement joins TRBV9 to TRBJ2-7, with 8 bases aligning to TRBD2. This CDR3 is built from 16 residues. The V segment lost 0 bases and the J segment 0 bases; nucleotides outside the gene matches: 5. The germline gives CDR1 SGDLS, CDR2 YYNGEE. This CDR3 is CASSVGGAGASYEQYF. CDR3 nucleotides: TGTGCCAGCAGCGTAGGGGGAGCGGGAGCCTCCTACGAGCAGTACTTC.

This clone was seen a single time. The germline gene is not matched at one end of the junction; a read error may be the cause. V and J are TRBV9 and TRBJ1-4; perhaps TRBD1 as D (6 bases). From germline, CDR1 is SGDLS and CDR2 YYNGEE. This CDR3 contains 14 residues. The CDR3 DNA reads TGTGCCGGCAGCGTAGGGGGGCAGGGTGAAAAACTGTTTTTT. It encodes CAGSVGGQGEKLFF.

This chain uses TRBV19 with TRBJ2-1, with 9 bases fitting TRBD2. The CDR3 is made up of 14 amino acids. Trimming cost V 5 bases and J 2 bases; bases outside gene matches: 1. Germline-derived CDR1 and CDR2 are LNHDA and SQIVND (reference sequence). CDR3 sequence (DNA): TGTGCCAGTAGTCCTAGCGGGGCCTACAATGAGCAGTTCTTC. Encoded protein: CASSPSGAYNEQFF.

The chain recombines TRBV9 with TRBJ2-2, with 13 bases that match TRBD2. The germline V gene encodes CDR1 SGDLS and CDR2 YYNGEE. The CDR3 extends over 16 amino acids. J lost 6 bases, V lost 1 base, and 3 bases had no gene match. CDR3 loop: CASSVTGLAGAGELFF. The CDR3 DNA reads TGTGCCAGCAGCGTAACAGGACTAGCGGGAGCCGGGGAGCTGTTTTTT. The whole variable domain, remainder taken from reference TRBV9 and TRBJ2-2, is DSGVTQTPKHLITATGQRVTLRCSPRSGDLSVYWYQQSLDQGLQFLIQYYNGEERAKGNILERFSAQQFPDLHSELNLSSLELGDSALYFCASSVTGLAGAGELFFGEGSRLTVL.

The rearrangement joins TRBV5-5 to TRBJ1-5; TRBD1 might be the D (5 bases). Germline loops: CDR1 SGHKS, CDR2 YYEKEE (reference sequence). The CDR3 loop spans 19 amino acids. The V end was cut by 1 base, the J end by 1 base, with 21 bases between. The CDR3 DNA sequence: TGTGCCAGCAGCTTGAGGTGGAGGGCGGGGACGGAGAGCAATCAGCCCCAGCATTTT. Translation gives CASSLRWRAGTESNQPQHF.

V usage is TRBV6-5 and J usage is TRBJ2-3; 10 positions agree with TRBD2. CDR1 and CDR2 from the germline V gene are MNHEY and SVGAGI. The V segment lost 7 bases and the J segment 1 base; nucleotides outside the gene matches: 5. The CDR3 spans 15 residues. The CDR3 loop is CASKSSGRGTDTQYF. As DNA, the CDR3 is TGTGCCAGCAAATCCAGCGGGAGGGGCACAGATACGCAGTATTTT.

This clone was seen only once. A read error may produce the germline difference seen at one junction end. The V and J genes are TRBV7-9 and TRBJ2-1, with TRBD2 identical over 12 bases. Germline V gives CDR1 SEHNR, CDR2 FQNEAQ (reference sequence). The CDR3 sequence is 18 residues long. The CDR3 is CSSILRTSGMEAYNEQFF. Here the CDR3 DNA reads TGTTCCAGCATCCTCCGGACTAGCGGGATGGAAGCCTACAATGAGCAGTTCTTC.

The chain has TRBV5-1 and TRBJ2-1; TRBD2 agrees at 12 bases. Germline CDR1 SGHRS, CDR2 YFSETQ. V trimming: 3 bases; J trimming: 0 bases; junction bases outside the gene matches: 4. The CDR3 loop spans 17 amino acids. CDR3 protein: CASSWETSGGSYNEQFF. CDR3 sequence (DNA): TGCGCCAGCAGCTGGGAGACTAGCGGGGGCTCCTACAATGAGCAGTTCTTC.

The chain combines TRBV19 with TRBJ2-4, with 11 bases aligning to TRBD1. This CDR3 is built from 16 residues. Germline V CDR1 and CDR2: LNHDA, SQIVND (reference sequence). After removal of 7 bases from V and 6 bases from J, the junction contained 11 bases not matched to a gene. CDR3 sequence: CASTVGQGESGNIQYF. The CDR3 DNA reads TGTGCCAGTACGGTGGGACAGGGGGAGTCGGGAAACATTCAGTACTTC.

The chain has TRBV4-1 and TRBJ2-1, with D perhaps TRBD1 (6 bases). V lost 1 base and J lost 7, with 14 bases in between. The germline gives CDR1 MGHRA, CDR2 YSYEKL. The CDR3 totals 15 residues. CDR3 sequence: CASSQAQGLSNEQFF. In DNA form, the CDR3 reads TGCGCCAGCAGCCAAGCCCAGGGGCTCTCAAATGAGCAGTTCTTC.

This chain uses TRBV7-9 with TRBJ1-2; 9 bases fit TRBD1. V lost 4 bases, J lost 5 bases, and 8 bases stayed unmatched. Looked up from germline, CDR1 is SEHNR and CDR2 is FQNEAQ (reference sequence). This CDR3 spans 15 amino acids. CDR3 coding DNA: TGTGCCAGCAGCTCGGTGGGACAGGGCGGATATGGCTACACCTTC. Protein: CASSSVGQGGYGYTF.

The J gene is TRBJ2-7, the V gene TRBV18; 9 bases map to TRBD1. V shed 2 bases and J 1 base; nucleotides not matched to a gene: 3. The CDR3 covers 15 residues. CDR1 is KGHSH and CDR2 is LQKENI in the germline V gene. CDR3 loop: CASSPTGTGSYEQYF. The CDR3, as DNA: TGTGCCAGCTCACCAACCGGGACAGGGTCCTACGAGCAGTACTTC.

Written as DNA, the CDR3 is TGTGCCAGCATCCTATCGGGCGGGAGGAGGAACGAGCAGTACTTC. Translating it yields CASILSGGRRNEQYF. The V gene is TRBV28, the J gene TRBJ2-7; TRBD2 aligns across 8 bases. V was pared by 7 bases and J by 5 bases, with 13 bases of the junction left unmatched. The CDR3 is made up of 15 amino acids. Germline V CDR1 and CDR2: MDHEN, SYDVKM.

This chain joins TRBV5-1 and TRBJ2-3; 8 bases are shared with TRBD2. The germline gives CDR1 SGHRS, CDR2 YFSETQ. J was trimmed by 6 bases and V by 6 bases; bases with no gene match: 9. The CDR3 is made up of 14 amino acids. In DNA form, the CDR3 reads TGCGCCAGCACTTTAGCGGGGCCCACCGATACGCAGTATTTT. It yields the protein CASTLAGPTDTQYF.

V is TRBV30 and J is TRBJ1-2, with 10 bases aligning to TRBD1. Germline V gives CDR1 GTSNPN, CDR2 SVGIG (reference sequence). With V trimmed by 2 bases and J by 8 bases, 5 bases remained unmatched. The CDR3 is made up of 13 amino acids. CDR3 protein: CAWSFTGQGGYTF. The CDR3 bases are TGTGCCTGGAGTTTCACGGGACAGGGGGGCTACACCTTC.

This chain links TRBV7-9 with TRBJ1-4, with D perhaps TRBD1 (6 bases). Trimming left V 7 bases short and J 7 bases short, with 19 bases between. The CDR3 extends over 15 amino acids. Germline CDR1 SEHNR, CDR2 FQNEAQ (reference sequence). The CDR3 DNA reads as TGTGCCAGCACTACCGGGGGGGGCGGAGGTGAAAAACTGTTTTTT. It translates to CASTTGGGGGEKLFF.

Concerning this clone: Since no conserved phenylalanine or tryptophan closes the CDR3, a read error is the likely cause. The chain couples TRBV28 to TRBJ2-7; tentative D call: TRBD2 (6 bases). CDR3 length: 16 residues. Germline assignment: CDR1 MDHEN and CDR2 SYDVKM. Trimming shortened V by 5 bases and J by 4 bases, and 21 bases separated the two germline ends. CDR3 DNA: TGTGCCAGCAGTGGTGGAGGTGGGAGGACAATTTACGAGCAGTACCTC. This translates into CASSGGGGRTIYEQYL.

CDR3 amino acids: CARKRPDRENEAFF. Here the CDR3 DNA reads TGTGCCAGGAAAAGACCGGACAGGGAAAACGAAGCTTTCTTT. V usage is TRBV2 and J usage is TRBJ1-1, with 8 bases fitting TRBD1. V lost 9 bases and J lost 8; bases outside the gene matches: 14. Germline V lookup: CDR1 SNHLY, CDR2 FYNNEI. This CDR3 contains 14 residues.

The chain has TRBV11-2 and TRBJ2-2, with TRBD2 as a possible D gene (7 bases). Trimming shortened V by 4 bases and J by 1 base, and 19 bases separated the two germline ends. Germline V CDR1 and CDR2: SGHAT, FQNNGV. The CDR3 is made up of 18 amino acids. The CDR3, as DNA: TGTGCCAGCAGCTCCCCTCGAGGGGGGGGAGAGAACACCGGGGAGCTGTTTTTT. It yields the protein CASSSPRGGGENTGELFF.

This sequence joins TRBV15 and TRBJ1-1; no reliable D call. The V and J ends lost 0 bases and 8 bases respectively, with 13 bases between them. The CDR3 covers 14 residues. Per the germline V gene, CDR1 is LNHNV and CDR2 is YYDKDF (reference sequence). This CDR3 reads CATSRDGITREAFF. The CDR3, as DNA: TGTGCCACCAGCAGAGATGGTATTACTCGGGAAGCTTTCTTT.

V and J are TRBV16 and TRBJ2-1, with D perhaps TRBD2 (5 bases). Trimming left V 3 bases short and J 7 bases short, with 7 bases between. The germline gives CDR1 KGHSY, CDR2 FQNENV. This CDR3 contains 12 residues. The CDR3 region is CASSHRGNEQFF. For the CDR3, the DNA is TGTGCCAGCAGCCATCGAGGGAATGAGCAGTTCTTC.

J is TRBJ1-1 and V is TRBV9; D not certain. The CDR3 runs to 14 residues. V was trimmed by 0 bases and J by 3 bases, leaving 9 bases between them. The germline V gene has CDR1 SGDLS and CDR2 YYNGEE. In DNA, the CDR3 is TGTGCCAGCAGCGTAGGGTCCAGCGACACTGAAGCTTTCTTT. Amino acids: CASSVGSSDTEAFF.